This TCR beta chain is drawn from a study of blood T cells in healthy people across ages. The CDR3 has 16 residues. Germline loops: CDR1 MNHEY, CDR2 SVGEGT. The V and J ends lost 5 bases and 3 bases, in that order; junction bases with no gene match: 9. A note on this clonotype: Its antigen is still unknown.

A second about 7 to 12 cycle PCR used barcoded and J-beta primers. All samples yielded 2.5 million or more CDR3-containing paired-end reads. TCRdb independently ran MiXCR on the 5' RACE reads; one entry per CDR3 protein. The sample holds 890,000 or so distinct CDR3 sequences; roughly 60% are singletons and the top ten take about a quarter. The study's findings and limits: Diversity figures derived from one million T cells were judged to underestimate the true value.

This clonotype originated in a man aged 25-45 years in good health. The specimen was blood. V usage is TRBV6-2 or TRBV6-3 and J usage is TRBJ2-7, with TRBD2 identical over 11 bases. Here the CDR3 DNA reads TGTGCCAGCAGTCAGAAATGGGGACTAGCGGACTACGAGCAGTACTTC. Translation: CASSQKWGLADYEQYF.